The rows below give T cell receptor beta chains drawn from one sample of a study of T cell responses to AZD1222 COVID-19 vaccine. The repertoire was sequenced with immunoSEQ multiplex PCR; TCRdb's copy has only in-frame clones and lacks some. The table lists 90,000 to 110,000 clones, roughly nine tenths of them singletons. Sample: peripheral blood, taken 28 days after the second AZD1222 dose. The receptors here all came from an adult who received the AZD1222 COVID-19 vaccine. Each CDR3 is given with its conserved first and last residue. A D gene is named only where the DNA matches it firmly. Clone size is not always given. Where it is, it says once, few, many or a class for expanded clones.

-	TRBD1	TRBJ1-6	TRBV19	CASKSGTANSPLHF	TGTGCCAGTAAGTCGGGGACAGCGAATTCACCCCTCCACTTT
-	TRBD1	TRBJ2-7	TRBV28	CASSLGRGTSYEQYF	TGTGCCAGCAGTTTAGGCAGGGGGACCTCCTACGAGCAGTACTTC
-	TRBD1	TRBJ1-2	TRBV6-5	CASRQQGANYGYTF	TGTGCCAGCAGACAACAGGGGGCTAACTATGGCTACACCTTC
-	-	TRBJ2-2	TRBV19	CASSIRTYTGELFF	TGTGCCAGTAGTATAAGGACATACACCGGGGAGCTGTTTTTT
-	-	TRBJ1-1	TRBV15	CATTEGSTEAFF	TGTGCCACCACAGAGGGGAGCACTGAAGCTTTCTTT
-	TRBD1	TRBJ1-2	TRBV6-1	CASSDRQGGNRGYTF	TGTGCCAGCAGTGACCGACAGGGGGGGAATCGTGGCTACACCTTC
-	-	TRBJ1-5	TRBV9	CASSVGCPELRFGPQPQHF	TGTGCCAGCAGCGTAGGGTGTCCAGAATTGAGATTCGGCCCTCAGCCCCAGCATTTT
few	-	TRBJ1-1	TRBV10-2	CASRPQGGEAFF	TGCGCCAGCAGGCCCCAGGGAGGTGAAGCTTTCTTT
-	-	TRBJ2-2	TRBV11-2	CASRASGTNTGELFF	TGTGCCAGCAGGGCCTCCGGGACTAACACCGGGGAGCTGTTTTTT
few	-	TRBJ2-1	TRBV19	CASSTGVYNEQFF	TGTGCCAGTAGTACGGGAGTTTACAATGAGCAGTTCTTC
-	-	TRBJ2-2	TRBV9	CASSAPLSGALKPGELFF	TGTGCCAGCAGCGCCCCCCTTAGCGGCGCCCTTAAGCCCGGGGAGCTGTTTTTT
few	-	TRBJ1-3	TRBV7-2	CASSPQGGGGNTIYF	TGTGCCAGCAGCCCACAGGGTGGAGGAGGAAACACCATATATTTT
-	TRBD2	TRBJ2-3	TRBV6-2/TRBV6-3	CASSRLAGSTDTQYF	TGTGCCAGCAGCCGACTAGCGGGGAGCACAGATACGCAGTATTTT
-	-	TRBJ2-7	TRBV27	CASSLQGGNSYEQYF	TGTGCCAGCAGCCTCCAGGGCGGCAACTCCTACGAGCAGTACTTC
-	TRBD2	TRBJ2-3	TRBV28	CASSAPSGRGVDTQYF	TGTGCCAGCAGTGCCCCTAGCGGGAGAGGGGTAGATACGCAGTATTTT
-	TRBD1	TRBJ1-3	TRBV28	CAISRTGFSSGNTIYF	TGTGCCATCTCTAGGACAGGGTTCTCTTCTGGAAACACCATATATTTT
-	TRBD2	TRBJ2-3	TRBV5-1	CASRTGTSGRGVDTDTQYF	TGCGCCAGCAGGACCGGGACTAGCGGGAGGGGGGTGGACACAGATACGCAGTATTTT
-	TRBD2	TRBJ2-5	TRBV5-1	CASSLVPGGTSGGVRQETQYF	TGCGCCAGCAGCTTGGTACCAGGGGGGACTAGCGGAGGGGTAAGACAAGAGACCCAGTACTTC
-	-	TRBJ2-5	TRBV20-1	CSAIPRQTQYF	TGCAGTGCCATTCCAAGGCAGACCCAGTACTTC
-	-	TRBJ2-3	TRBV27	CASTHRATDTQYF	TGTGCCAGCACACACAGGGCGACAGATACGCAGTATTTT
-	-	TRBJ1-1	TRBV28	CASTSWGEGEAFF	TGTGCCAGCACCTCTTGGGGGGAAGGTGAAGCTTTCTTT
-	-	TRBJ1-6	TRBV9	CASSVAGTQNNSPLHF	TGTGCCAGCAGCGTAGCAGGGACCCAGAATAATTCACCCCTCCACTTT
-	-	TRBJ1-1	TRBV5-1	CASSRVGANTEAFF	TGCGCCAGCAGCCGGGTGGGGGCAAACACTGAAGCTTTCTTT
-	TRBD2	TRBJ2-1	TRBV15	CATSGGLAGGTYNEQFF	TGTGCCACCAGCGGGGGACTAGCGGGAGGGACCTACAATGAGCAGTTCTTC
-	TRBD2	TRBJ2-2	TRBV7-2	CASSPWGGDTGELFF	TGTGCCAGCAGCCCGTGGGGGGGGGACACCGGGGAGCTGTTTTTT